Below are 16 T cell receptor beta chains sequenced from a single sample in a study of cytomegalovirus exposure and HLA in healthy donors. PCR primers comprised 60 Vbeta and 13 Jbeta primers. The repertoire was sequenced with immunoSEQ multiplex PCR; TCRdb's copy has only in-frame clones and lacks some. The sample has roughly 200,000 clones, 65% to 85% seen once; the top ten hold roughly 2.3%. Material for sequencing was PBMCs. Receptors were obtained from a man between 60 and 70 years old in good health and CMV-seronegative.

This chain uses TRBV6-6 with TRBJ2-7; TRBD1 aligns across 10 bases. The CDR3 loop spans 13 amino acids. V lost 9 bases and J lost 2; bases outside the gene matches: 4. Germline CDR1 is MNHNY and CDR2 is SVGAGI (reference sequence). For the CDR3, the DNA is TGTGCCAGAACCGGGACAGGGGCCTACGAGCAGTACTTC. Its translation is CARTGTGAYEQYF.

The chain recombines TRBV5-1 with TRBJ2-1; perhaps TRBD2 as D (6 bases). Germline V lookup: CDR1 SGHRS, CDR2 YFSETQ. The CDR3 length is 14 residues. The V gene lost 4 bases and the J gene lost 8 bases, with 16 bases spanning the gap. CDR3 protein: CASSIRGAVDEQFF. The CDR3 nucleotides read TGCGCCAGCAGCATTCGCGGGGCAGTGGATGAGCAGTTCTTC. The variable domain in full, completed from reference TRBV5-1 and TRBJ2-1, reads KAGVTQTPRYLIKTRGQQVTLSCSPISGHRSVSWYQQTPGQGLQFLFEYFSETQRNKGNFPGRFSGRQFSNSRSEMNVSTLELGDSALYLCASSIRGAVDEQFFGPGTRLTVL.

The V gene is TRBV2, the J gene TRBJ2-7, with D perhaps TRBD2 (5 bases). Deletions cut 0 bases from V and 7 bases from J, with 10 bases between. This CDR3 is built from 13 residues. Germline V gives CDR1 SNHLY, CDR2 FYNNEI. The CDR3 sequence: CASSEALAGEQYF. The DNA of the CDR3 is TGTGCCAGCAGTGAAGCTCTAGCCGGGGAGCAGTACTTC.

This clone was detected a few times. The chain has TRBV7-9 and TRBJ2-7; TRBD1 agrees at 9 bases. Germline-derived CDR1 and CDR2 are SEHNR and FQNEAQ (reference sequence). The CDR3 spans 14 residues. V lost 3 bases and J lost 3; bases outside the gene matches: 3. Written as DNA, the CDR3 is TGTGCCAGCAGCTTCGACAGGGGGTTCTACGAGCAGTACTTC. This codes for CASSFDRGFYEQYF.

The chain carries TRBV5-4 and TRBJ1-1; 8 bases map to TRBD1. CDR3 size: 16 residues. V gave up 3 bases and J gave up 4 bases; unmatched junction bases: 11. Germline V gene lookup returns CDR1 SGHNT and CDR2 YYREEE (reference sequence). CDR3 nucleotide sequence: TGTGCCAGCAGCTCTCCTCAGGGGGCGGTGGGCACTGAAGCTTTCTTT. Protein: CASSSPQGAVGTEAFF.

Concerning this clone itself: Its ends do not fully match the called genes, so a read error is possible. The V gene is TRBV2, the J gene TRBJ2-7, with D possibly TRBD2 on 5 matching bases. The CDR3 loop spans 14 amino acids. In germline, CDR1 is SNHLY, CDR2 FYNNEI. The CDR3 nucleotides are TGTGCCAGCAGTGAATCGAGGGTAGGCTACAAGCAGTACTTC. Its protein is CASSESRVGYKQYF.

This sequence joins TRBV15 and TRBJ2-5; D is unresolved. V was trimmed by 1 base and J by 2 bases, leaving 5 bases between them. The CDR3 is 13 residues long. Germline V gene data show CDR1 as LNHNV and CDR2 as YYDKDF (reference sequence). The chain's CDR3 is CATSRGPQETQYF. The CDR3 region has the DNA TGTGCCACCAGCAGAGGGCCTCAAGAGACCCAGTACTTC.

The chain is built from TRBV9 and TRBJ2-7; TRBD2 aligns across 7 bases. CDR3 length: 17 residues. V trimming: 4 bases; J trimming: 2 bases; junction bases outside the gene matches: 15. Germline CDR1 is SGDLS and CDR2 is YYNGEE. The CDR3 loop is CASSPRSPVGLAYEQYF. The CDR3 DNA reads TGTGCCAGCAGCCCACGGAGCCCGGTCGGACTAGCCTACGAGCAGTACTTC.

This clone was picked up a small number of times. This rearrangement joins TRBV5-4 to TRBJ2-7; no definite D call. Germline V gene sequence: CDR1 SGHNT, CDR2 YYREEE (reference sequence). The CDR3 length is 16 residues. The V end was cut by 0 bases, the J end by 0 bases, with 13 bases between. CDR3 amino acids: CASSLAAGGISYEQYF. The CDR3, as DNA: TGTGCCAGCAGCTTGGCCGCTGGCGGTATCTCCTACGAGCAGTACTTC. Full variable domain (rest looked up from reference TRBV5-4 and TRBJ2-7): ETGVTQSPTHLIKTRGQQVTLRCSSQSGHNTVSWYQQALGQGPQFIFQYYREEENGRGNFPPRFSGLQFPNYSSELNVNALELDDSALYLCASSLAAGGISYEQYFGPGTRLTVT.

This chain uses TRBV29-1 with TRBJ2-7; D is perhaps TRBD1 (6 bases). The V gene lost 2 bases and the J gene lost 3 bases, with 11 bases spanning the gap. Germline CDR1 and CDR2: SQVTM and ANQGSEA. The CDR3 has 13 residues. CDR3 residues: CSVETSRGYEQYF. The CDR3, as DNA: TGCAGCGTTGAAACGTCCAGGGGCTACGAGCAGTACTTC.

The chain has TRBV5-4 and TRBJ1-2, with TRBD1 matching 7 bases. The CDR3 loop spans 16 amino acids. Germline V gives CDR1 SGHNT, CDR2 YYREEE (reference sequence). J was trimmed by 6 bases and V by 3 bases; bases with no gene match: 14. This CDR3 reads CASSSPRQGFLDGYTF. DNA of the CDR3: TGTGCCAGCAGCTCACCTCGACAGGGATTCTTGGATGGCTACACCTTC.

The chain combines TRBV10-2 with TRBJ2-7, with a possible D match to TRBD1 (6 bases). Between the trimmed V and J ends, which lost 4 bases and 3 bases, there was a span of 10 bases. The CDR3 spans 13 residues. CDR1 and CDR2 (germline): WSHSY, SAAADI. The CDR3 protein is CASSATGNYEQYF. DNA of the CDR3: TGCGCCAGCAGTGCTACAGGGAACTACGAGCAGTACTTC.

The rearrangement joins TRBV5-4 to TRBJ2-5, with 8 positions matching TRBD2. Trimming removed 3 bases from V and 4 bases from J; junction bases left unmatched: 5. The CDR3 loop spans 14 amino acids. Germline CDR1 and CDR2: SGHNT and YYREEE (reference sequence). In DNA, the CDR3 is TGTGCCAGCAGCTCTACGGGGGGGGCAGAGACCCAGTACTTC. Protein product: CASSSTGGAETQYF.

V is TRBV6-5 and J is TRBJ1-5, with 8 positions matching TRBD1. The CDR3 has 14 residues. V was clipped by 5 bases and J by 2 bases; unmatched bases: 2. Looked up from germline, CDR1 is MNHEY and CDR2 is SVGAGI. The CDR3 spells CASSEDRGNQPQHF. The CDR3 DNA reads TGTGCCAGCAGTGAGGACAGGGGCAATCAGCCCCAGCATTTT.

The sample holds a few counts of this clone. The rearrangement links TRBV5-1 to TRBJ2-7; 9 bases are shared with TRBD1. The V gene end was trimmed by 2 bases and the J gene end by 3 bases; junction bases not matched to a gene: 3. Germline assignment: CDR1 SGHRS and CDR2 YFSETQ. The CDR3 extends over 14 amino acids. This chain's CDR3 is CASSLMGQGYEQYF. The CDR3 DNA is TGCGCCAGCAGCTTAATGGGACAGGGCTACGAGCAGTACTTC.

The chain couples TRBV6-6 to TRBJ1-2, with 7 bases identical to TRBD1. CDR3 length equals 14 residues. V shed 5 bases, J shed 4 bases, and the junction held 7 bases outside the gene matches. The germline V gene encodes CDR1 MNHNY and CDR2 SVGAGI (reference sequence). CDR3 sequence reads: CASSLDRAVYGYTF. The DNA for the CDR3 is TGTGCCAGCAGTCTAGACAGGGCAGTCTATGGCTACACCTTC.